Shown below are 15 T cell receptor beta chains from a single sample sequenced in a study of shared clonotypes between healthy human individuals. Data came from immunoSEQ multiplex PCR; TCRdb stores just in-frame clones and leaves some out. The repertoire holds approximately 110,000 clones, with about 67% as singletons. The source material was memory CD8+ T cells sorted from blood. As to subset: CD45RO+ cells pooled with CCR7-negative TemRA cells. The receptors stem from a woman aged 25 to 39 in good health.

The chain uses TRBV7-6 and TRBJ2-7, with 7 bases aligning to TRBD1. The CDR3 contains 15 residues. CDR1 is SGHVS, CDR2 FNYEAQ, per germline. Trimming took 5 bases from V and 0 from J; bases not matched to a gene: 7. The CDR3 sequence: CASSLGTVSSYEQYF. CDR3 in DNA: TGTGCCAGCAGCCTTGGGACAGTCTCCTCCTACGAGCAGTACTTC.

The rearrangement uses TRBV9 and TRBJ2-7; the match to TRBD2 covers 8 bases. There are 15 residues in the CDR3. Germline CDR1 SGDLS, CDR2 YYNGEE. J was trimmed by 0 bases and V by 2 bases; bases with no gene match: 4. CDR3 DNA sequence: TGTGCCAGCAGCGTCGGCGGGACTAGCTCCTACGAGCAGTACTTC. Translating it yields CASSVGGTSSYEQYF.

This clone was recorded a few times. The CDR3 DNA sequence: TGTGCCAGCAGTTTTACCCCTTCAGGGCCCCAGCATTTT. Translation gives CASSFTPSGPQHF. V gene TRBV27 combines with J gene TRBJ1-5; D unresolved. Germline CDR1 is MNHEY and CDR2 is SMNVEV (reference sequence). V was shortened by 3 bases and J by 9 bases, with 12 bases between the two germline ends. This CDR3 is 13 amino acids long.

The chain combines TRBV6-1 with TRBJ2-1; 10 positions agree with TRBD2. The CDR3 is 15 residues long. CDR1 MNHNS and CDR2 SASEGT come from the germline V gene. Trimming cost V 7 bases and J 1 base; bases outside gene matches: 4. The CDR3 sequence: CASTQAGGSYNEQFF. CDR3 DNA: TGTGCCAGCACCCAAGCGGGAGGGTCCTACAATGAGCAGTTCTTC.

The chain links TRBV7-9 to TRBJ2-3, with TRBD2 matching over 10 bases. Germline V gives CDR1 SEHNR, CDR2 FQNEAQ (reference sequence). V gave up 4 bases and J gave up 7 bases; unmatched junction bases: 5. The CDR3 totals 14 residues. CDR3 protein: CASSSSGSRNTQYF. DNA for the CDR3: TGTGCCAGCAGCTCTAGCGGGAGTAGAAATACGCAGTATTTT.

The chain links TRBV9 to TRBJ2-6; no definite D call. The CDR3 covers 14 residues. V gave up 0 bases and J gave up 1 base, with 2 bases separating them. Per germline, CDR1 SGDLS and CDR2 YYNGEE. CDR3 residues: CASSVASGANVLTF. The CDR3 DNA reads as TGTGCCAGCAGCGTAGCATCTGGGGCCAACGTCCTGACTTTC.

The chain uses TRBV27 and TRBJ2-1; 8 bases line up with TRBD2. Germline CDR1 MNHEY, CDR2 SMNVEV (reference sequence). V was clipped by 6 bases and J by 8 bases; unmatched bases: 9. The CDR3 is made up of 14 amino acids. The DNA of the CDR3 is TGTGCCAGCAGCGTTGGGGCTAGCGGGTATGAGCAGTTCTTC. Protein sequence: CASSVGASGYEQFF.

V usage is TRBV6-5 and J usage is TRBJ2-7; D is possibly TRBD2 (6 bases). The CDR3 sequence is 14 residues long. CDR1 and CDR2 (germline): MNHEY, SVGAGI. The V and J ends lost 1 base and 6 bases respectively, with 13 bases between them. CDR3: CASSYFPGGLEQYF. The CDR3 bases are TGTGCCAGCAGTTACTTCCCTGGAGGGCTCGAGCAGTACTTC.

The J gene is TRBJ2-6, the V gene TRBV5-1; the D is unclear. Trimming cost V 0 bases and J 0 bases, with 7 bases left between them. The CDR3 is 16 amino acids. The V gene's germline CDR1 is SGHRS and CDR2 YFSETQ. For the CDR3, the DNA is TGCGCCAGCAGCTTGGGACACAACTCTGGGGCCAACGTCCTGACTTTC. Translating gives CASSLGHNSGANVLTF.

The chain couples TRBV7-9 to TRBJ2-5; 11 positions agree with TRBD1. This CDR3 has 16 residues. Germline V gene data show CDR1 as SEHNR and CDR2 as FQNEAQ (reference sequence). Trimming at V came to 5 bases and at J to 2 bases, leaving 7 bases not matched to a gene. The CDR3 nucleotides read TGTGCCAGCAGCCCAGGGACAGGGGGACAGCAAGAGACCCAGTACTTC. This translates into CASSPGTGGQQETQYF.

As concerns this clone: This same CDR3 is encoded by further DNA sequences in the sample. V is TRBV7-6 and J is TRBJ1-5; D is unclear. In germline, CDR1 is SGHVS, CDR2 FNYEAQ. This CDR3 region has 13 residues. Trimming removed 1 base at V and 4 bases at J, with 5 bases between. The CDR3 is CASSLDSNQPQHF. The CDR3 nucleotides are TGTGCCAGCAGCTTAGACAGTAATCAGCCCCAGCATTTT.

The gene calls are TRBV14 and TRBJ2-3; D not certain. The CDR3 has 13 residues. V was trimmed by 0 bases and J by 6 bases, leaving 7 bases between them. Germline lookup yields CDR1 SGHDN and CDR2 FVKESK. As DNA, the CDR3 is TGTGCCAGCAGCCAAGAGGTGGTGGATACGCAGTATTTT. The encoded protein is CASSQEVVDTQYF.

This clone was recorded once. This rearrangement joins TRBV18 to TRBJ1-2; no clear D. The CDR3 contains 16 residues. Germline V gives CDR1 KGHSH, CDR2 LQKENI. With 3 bases removed from V and 0 bases from J, the gap between germline ends came to 14 bases. CDR3 amino acids: CASSPTARTTNYGYTF. The CDR3 DNA is TGTGCCAGCTCACCCACGGCACGGACGACTAACTATGGCTACACCTTC. The full variable domain, in which reference TRBV18 and TRBJ1-2 provide the parts outside the CDR3, is NAGVMQNPRHLVRRRGQEARLRCSPMKGHSHVYWYRQLPEEGLKFMVYLQKENIIDESGMPKERFSAEFPKEGPSILRIQQVVRGDSAAYFCASSPTARTTNYGYTFGSGTRLTVV.

The rearrangement uses TRBV2 and TRBJ2-3; D gene uncertain. Trimming stripped 6 bases from V and 2 bases from J, with 15 bases between. This CDR3 is 15 amino acids long. From germline, CDR1 is SNHLY and CDR2 FYNNEI. The CDR3: CASRAARRNTDTQYF. The CDR3, as DNA: TGTGCCAGCAGGGCAGCCCGCCGAAACACAGATACGCAGTATTTT.

This chain connects TRBV9 to TRBJ2-7; 8 bases agree with TRBD2. Germline V gene lookup returns CDR1 SGDLS and CDR2 YYNGEE. The CDR3 contains 16 residues. V dropped 6 bases and J dropped 3; count of bases not matched to a gene: 14. The CDR3 nucleotides read TGTGCCAGCAACAATAAACTAGCGGCTACCCTCTACGAGCAGTACTTC. This sequence encodes CASNNKLAATLYEQYF. Combining the CDR3 with reference TRBV9 and TRBJ2-7 gives the whole variable domain DSGVTQTPKHLITATGQRVTLRCSPRSGDLSVYWYQQSLDQGLQFLIQYYNGEERAKGNILERFSAQQFPDLHSELNLSSLELGDSALYFCASNNKLAATLYEQYFGPGTRLTVT.